This T cell receptor (beta chain) was sequenced in a study of cytotoxic CD8 clonotypes in ibrutinib-treated CLL. Study summary: Fewer than 13 relapsed/refractory, roughly 15 treatment-naive; around 18 IGHV unmutated. Samples had a mean of around 260,000 productive templates and 85,000 to 100,000 productive rearrangements. Patients gave response samples after a median about eleven months of treatment, range 6 to 36.

Of note for this clone: Its antigen is still unknown.

Trimming took off 5 bases at V and 10 bases at J, with 12 bases between the two ends. CDR1 is SGHVS, CDR2 FQNEAQ, per germline. The CDR3 has 12 residues. Study-wide findings and caveats: At ibrutinib response, clonality increased, and at progression it declined back toward baseline.

The method was immunoSEQ multiplex PCR; TCRdb's version includes in-frame clones alone and lacks a portion of them. Counted here are 150,000 to 200,000 clones, about 88% occurring once; the ten biggest clones make up 3% to 3.5%. The sample consisted of PBMCs, taken at disease progression, from a patient treated with ibrutinib. V usage is TRBV7-8 and J usage is TRBJ2-1; D possibly corresponds to TRBD2 (5 bases). The origin of this receptor is a human donor with chronic lymphocytic leukemia. The CDR3 coding sequence is TGTGCCAGCAGCCGATCTAGCTGGGAGCAGTTCTTC. Its protein is CASSRSSWEQFF.